This TCR beta chain was profiled in a study of cytomegalovirus exposure and HLA in healthy donors. The PCR contained 60 Vbeta and 13 Jbeta primers. Data came from immunoSEQ multiplex PCR; TCRdb stores just in-frame clones and leaves some out. The sample includes approximately 150,000 clones, nearly 80% of them seen just once. The ends lost 0 bases at V and 3 bases at J; junction bases unmatched: 4. The CDR3 loop spans 15 amino acids. From germline, CDR1 is SGHRS and CDR2 YFSETQ. The chain joins TRBV5-1 to TRBJ1-1; TRBD1 aligns across 8 bases. The sequence was collected from a man aged 40-49 years in good health and CMV-seropositive. The material sequenced was PBMCs. CDR3 sequence: CASSLGTGRDTEAFF. The CDR3 DNA sequence: TGCGCCAGCAGCTTGGGGACAGGGAGGGACACTGAAGCTTTCTTT.